This TCR beta chain was recorded in a study of T cell responses to AZD1222 COVID-19 vaccine. Overall study findings and caveats: A reported finding is that nearly half of spike-specific TCRs target unmutated variant regions. White British people made up most donors, females outnumbered males, and clonal diversity was possibly underestimated.

This clone was picked up one time. Antigen: not known. Profiled with immunoSEQ multiplex PCR; TCRdb holds only in-frame clones, not every one. The sample includes under 140,000 clones, roughly 92% seen only once; the top ten take 2.5%. Trimming removed 10 bases at V and 0 bases at J, with 3 bases between. The germline gives CDR1 LGHDT, CDR2 YNNKEL (reference sequence). CDR3 length: 11 residues. The specimen comprised peripheral blood, sampled 28 days after the second AZD1222 dose. This TCR was recovered from an adult who received the AZD1222 COVID-19 vaccine. V is TRBV3-1 (or the pseudogene TRBV3-2) and J is TRBJ2-2; the D is unclear. The CDR3 loop is CATSNTGELFF. CDR3 sequence (DNA): TGTGCCACCTCGAACACCGGGGAGCTGTTTTTT.